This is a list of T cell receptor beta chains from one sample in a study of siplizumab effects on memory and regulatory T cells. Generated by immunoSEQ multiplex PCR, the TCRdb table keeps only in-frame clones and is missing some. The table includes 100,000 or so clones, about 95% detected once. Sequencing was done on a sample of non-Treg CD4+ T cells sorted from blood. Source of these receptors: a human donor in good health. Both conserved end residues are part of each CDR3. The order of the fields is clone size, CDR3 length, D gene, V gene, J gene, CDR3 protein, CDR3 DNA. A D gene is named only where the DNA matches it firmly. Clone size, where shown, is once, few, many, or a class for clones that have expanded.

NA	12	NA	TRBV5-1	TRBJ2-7	CASSLSGYEQYF	TGCGCCAGCAGCTTATCGGGATACGAGCAGTACTTC
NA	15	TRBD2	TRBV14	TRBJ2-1	CASSQFLAGSNEQFF	TGTGCCAGCAGCCAATTCCTAGCGGGGAGCAATGAGCAGTTCTTC
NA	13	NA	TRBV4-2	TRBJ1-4	CASSQDLGEKLFF	TGTGCCAGCAGCCAAGATTTAGGGGAAAAACTGTTTTTT
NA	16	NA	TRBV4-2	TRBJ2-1	CASSQDQGPGGSEQFF	TGTGCCAGCAGCCAAGATCAGGGCCCAGGAGGTAGTGAGCAGTTCTTC
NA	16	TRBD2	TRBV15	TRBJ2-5	CATSRDQLGLKETQYF	TGTGCCACCAGCAGAGATCAGTTGGGACTAAAAGAGACCCAGTACTTC
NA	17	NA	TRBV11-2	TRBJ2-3	CASSLVVGAGTTDTQYF	TGTGCCAGCAGCTTGGTTGTGGGGGCCGGAACCACAGATACGCAGTATTTT
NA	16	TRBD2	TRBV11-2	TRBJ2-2	CASSSLLAGVSGELFF	TGTGCCAGCAGCTCCCTCCTGGCGGGGGTCAGCGGGGAGCTGTTTTTT
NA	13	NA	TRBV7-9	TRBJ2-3	CASSPRQATTQYF	TGTGCCAGCAGCCCCCGACAGGCTACTACGCAGTATTTT
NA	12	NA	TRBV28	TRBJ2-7	CASSLSTYEQYF	TGTGCCAGCAGTTTGTCAACTTACGAGCAGTACTTC
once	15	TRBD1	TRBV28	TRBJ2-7	CASSRHETGSYEQYF	TGTGCCAGCAGTCGGCATGAGACAGGGTCCTACGAGCAGTACTTC
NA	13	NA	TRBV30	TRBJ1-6	CAYNLGRNSPLHF	TGTGCCTACAACCTAGGGAGGAATTCACCCCTCCACTTT
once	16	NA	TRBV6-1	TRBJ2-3	CASSDPGTSITDTQYF	TGTGCCAGCAGTGACCCCGGGACCTCGATCACAGATACGCAGTATTTT
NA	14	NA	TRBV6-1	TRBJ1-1	CASSKKGENTEAFF	TGTGCCAGCAGTAAAAAGGGTGAGAACACTGAAGCTTTCTTT
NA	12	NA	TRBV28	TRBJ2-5	CASRILGGEQYF	TGTGCCAGCAGAATTTTAGGGGGAGAGCAGTACTTC
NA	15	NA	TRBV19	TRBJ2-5	CASSISGPRGETQYF	TGTGCCAGTAGTATCTCGGGGCCACGGGGGGAGACCCAGTACTTC
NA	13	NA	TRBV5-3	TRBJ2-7	CASSLAGPYEQYF	TGTGCCAGCAGCTTGGCGGGACCCTACGAGCAGTACTTC
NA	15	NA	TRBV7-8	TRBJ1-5	CASSPNVRGYQPQHF	TGTGCCAGCAGCCCGAATGTCAGGGGTTATCAGCCCCAGCATTTT
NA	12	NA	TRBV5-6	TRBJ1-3	CASSFTGNTIYF	TGTGCCAGCAGCTTCACTGGAAACACCATATATTTT
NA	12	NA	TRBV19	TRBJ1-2	CASSQTGRGYTF	TGTGCCAGTAGCCAAACAGGGCGAGGCTACACCTTC
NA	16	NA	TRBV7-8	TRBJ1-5	CASSLAGVGTNQPQHF	TGTGCCAGCAGCTTAGCGGGCGTCGGAACTAATCAGCCCCAGCATTTT
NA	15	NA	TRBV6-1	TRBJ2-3	CASSNTKKYTDTQYF	TGTGCCAGCAGTAATACCAAGAAATACACAGATACGCAGTATTTT
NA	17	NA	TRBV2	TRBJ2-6	CASSAWGRTSGANVLTF	TGTGCCAGCAGTGCATGGGGCAGAACCTCTGGGGCCAACGTCCTGACTTTC
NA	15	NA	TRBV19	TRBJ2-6	CASLKGGSGANVLTF	TGTGCCAGTCTAAAAGGGGGCTCTGGGGCCAACGTCCTGACTTTC
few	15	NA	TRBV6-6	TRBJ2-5	CASSSPSRRQETQYF	TGTGCCAGCAGTTCCCCCTCGCGGAGGCAAGAGACCCAGTACTTC
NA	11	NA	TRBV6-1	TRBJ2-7	CATVRSDEQYF	TGTGCCACCGTACGGTCAGACGAGCAGTACTTC
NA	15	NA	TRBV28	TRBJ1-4	CASIPSGGTNEKLFF	TGTGCCAGCATCCCGTCGGGGGGTACTAATGAAAAACTGTTTTTT
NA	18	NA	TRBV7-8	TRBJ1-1	CASRKLGIASLMNTEAFF	TGTGCCAGCAGGAAACTAGGGATTGCCAGCTTGATGAACACTGAAGCTTTCTTT
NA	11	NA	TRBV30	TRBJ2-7	CAWSPNYEQYF	TGTGCCTGGAGCCCTAACTACGAGCAGTACTTC
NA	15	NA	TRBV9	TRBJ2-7	CASSVAGGSLVEQYF	TGTGCCAGCAGCGTAGCCGGAGGCTCGTTAGTAGAGCAGTACTTC
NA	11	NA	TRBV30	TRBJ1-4	CAWSVWEKLFF	TGTGCCTGGAGTGTATGGGAAAAACTGTTTTTT
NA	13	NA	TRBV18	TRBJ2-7	CASSPKDVRGQYF	TGTGCCAGCTCACCCAAAGACGTACGCGGGCAGTACTTC
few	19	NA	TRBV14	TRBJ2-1	CASSQLFVNIMAGYNEQFF	TGTGCCAGCAGCCAGCTTTTCGTCAATATCATGGCCGGCTACAATGAGCAGTTCTTC
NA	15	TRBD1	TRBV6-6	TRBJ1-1	CASSYIGTGSGEAFF	TGTGCCAGCAGTTATATAGGGACAGGGTCGGGTGAAGCTTTCTTT
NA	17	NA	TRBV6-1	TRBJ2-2	CASSEAPIGAFTGELFF	TGTGCCAGCAGTGAAGCGCCAATAGGTGCTTTCACCGGGGAGCTGTTTTTT
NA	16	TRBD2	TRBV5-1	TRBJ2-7	CASRPNVAGGPSEQYF	TGCGCCAGCAGGCCGAACGTAGCGGGAGGGCCGAGCGAGCAGTACTTC
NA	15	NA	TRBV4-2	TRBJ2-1	CASSQDGGKDGEQFF	TGTGCCAGCAGCCAAGATGGCGGTAAGGACGGGGAGCAGTTCTTC
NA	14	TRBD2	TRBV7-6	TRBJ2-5	CASSKLGGGETQYF	TGTGCCAGCAGCAAACTCGGGGGGGGAGAGACCCAGTACTTC
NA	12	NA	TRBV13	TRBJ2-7	CASSLARYEQYF	TGTGCCAGCAGCTTAGCTCGGTACGAGCAGTACTTC
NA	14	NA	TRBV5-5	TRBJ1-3	CASSLVSPGNTIYF	TGTGCCAGCAGCTTGGTGTCCCCTGGAAACACCATATATTTT
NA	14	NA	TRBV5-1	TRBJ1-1	CASGKRGSEVEAFF	TGCGCCAGCGGCAAAAGGGGGTCTGAGGTTGAAGCTTTCTTT